This T cell receptor (beta chain) is from a study of monozygotic twins with inflammatory bowel disease. Regarding the study as a whole: IBD-affected twins scored below their healthy co-twins in TCRbeta diversity (inverse Simpson). Patients received differing immunosuppressive treatments, which may have added variability to their repertoires. Telling different T cell subtypes apart from each other was not possible.

Turning to this clonotype: Its specificity is not known.

Following a re-call of the 5' RACE reads, TCRdb has one entry per CDR3 protein and lacks DNA. This sample's clone table lists about 210,000 distinct CDR3 sequences. CDR1 SGHDT and CDR2 YYEEEE come from the germline V gene. The CDR3 has 14 residues. The chain carries TRBV5-6 and TRBJ2-2. The sequencing input was blood. The clonotype was recovered from a human donor with ulcerative colitis or Crohn's disease, or a healthy co-twin of an affected twin (not recorded which). CDR3 loop: CASSPRTHTGELFF.